This T cell receptor (beta chain) stems from a study of T cell clonality in common variable immunodeficiency. Notes on the study in general: Compared with healthy controls, CVID subjects showed increased TCRbeta clonality, mostly in about a third. Repertoire-complication correlations in CVID were limited by patient heterogeneity. Common variable immunodeficiency TCR beta sequences reportedly had fewer deletions and N-nucleotide insertions. Fewer TCRbeta clones were shared among CVID subjects than controls.

Replacement immunoglobulin had been given to every CVID subject for at least one year. This clone came up a few times. The antigen remains undetermined. The CDR3 end is not reached by the read, which stops 3 residues before it; the germline J gene fills it in. Germline CDR1 and CDR2: DFQATT and SNEGSKA (reference sequence). The CDR3 loop spans 14 amino acids. Trimming left V 1 base short and J 6 bases short, with 15 bases between. Here immunoSEQ multiplex PCR was the method, and the copy in TCRdb shows in-frame clones only, minus some. The profile covers about 31,000 clones, none occurring a single time.

The V and J genes are TRBV20-1 and TRBJ1-2, with D possibly being TRBD1 (6 bases). Source material: peripheral blood mononuclear cells. The TCR comes from a human donor with common variable immunodeficiency. The sequenced CDR3 bases are TGCAGTGCTAGAGTAACGGGGGGGGCCGATGGC. Its translation: CSARVTGGADG. The CDR3 as a whole reads CSARVTGGADGYTF.